This T cell receptor (beta chain) was profiled in a study of blood T cell repertoires in COVID-19. Trimming stripped 2 bases from V and 3 bases from J, with 12 bases between. The V gene's germline CDR1 is WSHSY and CDR2 SAAADI. CDR3 length: 15 amino acids. Two negative PCRs, clearance, or symptom resolution were required of recovered Cohort 3 donors. In the original processing: Nucleated cell counts were estimated from reference gene primer amplification. The protocol was immunoSEQ multiplex PCR, while the TCRdb copy is restricted to in-frame clones and leaves out a portion. V and J calls and clone size are as listed in that table; D and trimming were resolved from the DNA. The table has around 390,000 clones, 85% to 90% seen once.

Sequencing was performed on PBMCs or T cells enriched from blood (not recorded which). The chain is built from TRBV10-2 and TRBJ2-3; D perhaps matches TRBD2 (6 bases). The source is a woman aged 50 to 60 who had recovered from COVID-19. The CDR3 DNA follows: TGCGCCAGCAGTGAGGGGGGGTACCGAACAGATACGCAGTATTTT. Amino acid sequence: CASSEGGYRTDTQYF.